The next 7 T cell receptor beta chains were all read from a single sample in a study of T cell changes during pregnancy in multiple sclerosis (dated by TCRdb to 2018 to 2020). The method was the immunoSEQ multiplex PCR assay. What TCRdb holds here is the immuneACCESS table cut down to in-frame rearrangements. Part of the clones is not present; checked against another copy, under half of the missing clones reflect an unresolved V gene, and the others are unexplained. The sample has 30,000 or so clones on record, over 85% of them singletons. 5.1% of the sample is taken by the ten largest. The sequenced sample was CD8+ T cells from peripheral blood mononuclear cells, obtained in the first trimester of pregnancy. The receptor source for this set is a female donor with multiple sclerosis, enrolled in a pregnancy study.

The V and J genes are TRBV2 and TRBJ1-2; maybe TRBD1 (6 bases). This CDR3 has 14 residues. Germline V lookup: CDR1 SNHLY, CDR2 FYNNEI. The V end lost 4 bases, the J end lost 3 bases, and 12 bases lay between the germline ends. CDR3 sequence (DNA): TGTGCCAGCAGTGTCCAGGGGTCCCACTATGGCTACACCTTC. Amino acid sequence: CASSVQGSHYGYTF.

V is TRBV9 and J is TRBJ1-6; a weak D match, TRBD1 (5 bases). Germline CDR1 reads SGDLS; CDR2 reads YYNGEE. Trimming stripped 3 bases from V and 8 bases from J, with 12 bases between. The CDR3 is 14 amino acids. The CDR3: CASSGSWGDSPLHF. The CDR3 DNA reads TGTGCCAGCAGCGGTTCATGGGGGGATTCACCCCTCCACTTT.

Turning to this clone: A junction boundary mismatches the germline segment, possibly from a read error. The chain recombines TRBV4-1 with TRBJ2-7, with TRBD2 matching 9 bases. The CDR3 loop spans 16 amino acids. Germline V lookup: CDR1 MGHRA, CDR2 YSYEKL. This CDR3 is CASSQGEAGGPSEQYF. The DNA of the CDR3 is TGCGCCAGCAGTCAAGGGGAGGCGGGAGGGCCCAGCGAGCAGTACTTC.

V usage is TRBV5-4 and J usage is TRBJ1-1, with TRBD1 as a possible D gene (5 bases). Looked up from germline, CDR1 is SGHNT and CDR2 is YYREEE (reference sequence). Trimming cost V 3 bases and J 7 bases, with 16 bases left between them. The CDR3 spans 14 residues. CDR3 sequence reads: CASSSDATVYEAFF. CDR3 nucleotide sequence: TGTGCCAGCAGCTCCGATGCGACAGTCTATGAAGCTTTCTTT.

V usage is TRBV27 and J usage is TRBJ2-4; D possibly corresponds to TRBD1 (5 bases). CDR3 size: 15 residues. Germline V gene lookup returns CDR1 MNHEY and CDR2 SMNVEV (reference sequence). The V and J ends lost 5 bases and 0 bases respectively, with 11 bases between them. CDR3 in DNA: TGTGCCAGCAGTCTTAGGGGTCTAGCCAAAAACATTCAGTACTTC. It yields the protein CASSLRGLAKNIQYF.

This chain connects TRBV4-3 to TRBJ1-1, with D hard to call. The V end lost 3 bases, the J end lost 4 bases, and 15 bases lay between the germline ends. CDR3 length: 15 residues. CDR1 is LGHNA, CDR2 YSLEER, per germline. The CDR3 loop is CASSQAPGEFTEAFF. The DNA of the CDR3 is TGCGCCAGCAGCCAGGCACCCGGGGAATTCACTGAAGCTTTCTTT.

The V call is TRBV18, the J call TRBJ2-7; 7 bases agree with TRBD2. The CDR3 contains 14 residues. V gave up 3 bases and J gave up 6 bases; unmatched junction bases: 8. Per germline, CDR1 KGHSH and CDR2 LQKENI. Here the CDR3 reads CASSPGGEIGEQYF. CDR3 DNA sequence: TGTGCCAGCTCACCTGGGGGGGAAATCGGCGAGCAGTACTTC. Variable domain in full (rest from reference TRBV18 and TRBJ2-7): NAGVMQNPRHLVRRRGQEARLRCSPMKGHSHVYWYRQLPEEGLKFMVYLQKENIIDESGMPKERFSAEFPKEGPSILRIQQVVRGDSAAYFCASSPGGEIGEQYFGPGTRLTVT.